The 20 T cell receptor beta chains presented below share a single source sample, sequenced in a study of cytomegalovirus exposure and HLA in healthy donors. It was with 60 Vbeta and 13 Jbeta primers that the PCR ran. Repertoires were generated with immunoSEQ multiplex PCR, while TCRdb's copy carries only in-frame clones and drops some. This table has 70,000 to 95,000 clones, about 75% appearing once. Sequencing was performed on PBMCs. Receptors originate from a man between 25 and 39 years old in good health and CMV-seropositive.

This sequence joins TRBV5-5 and TRBJ2-7; TRBD1 matches at 10 bases. CDR3 length equals 14 residues. Germline V CDR1 and CDR2: SGHKS, YYEKEE (reference sequence). V trimming: 1 base; J trimming: 6 bases; junction bases outside the gene matches: 4. CDR3 in amino acids: CASSLRDRGLEQYF. Written as DNA, the CDR3 is TGTGCCAGCAGCTTGCGGGACAGGGGCCTCGAGCAGTACTTC.

V and J are TRBV5-8 and TRBJ2-1; tentative D call: TRBD2 (6 bases). The CDR3 totals 20 residues. Between the trimmed V and J ends, which lost 7 bases and 2 bases, there was a span of 31 bases. Germline V gives CDR1 SGHTS, CDR2 YDEGEE. CDR3: CASEEGIKGSSELPYNEQFF. For the CDR3, the DNA is TGTGCCAGCGAGGAGGGGATTAAGGGTTCGAGCGAGCTCCCCTACAATGAGCAGTTCTTC.

The chain couples TRBV2 to TRBJ2-1, with TRBD1 identical over 11 bases. The V segment lost 7 bases and the J segment 7 bases; nucleotides outside the gene matches: 9. This CDR3 is built from 15 residues. Germline values: CDR1 SNHLY, CDR2 FYNNEI. The CDR3 protein is CASTQGGTGGNEQFF. CDR3 in DNA: TGTGCCAGCACCCAAGGCGGGACAGGGGGGAATGAGCAGTTCTTC.

The J gene is TRBJ2-1, the V gene TRBV9; TRBD2 matches 10 bases. Germline assignment: CDR1 SGDLS and CDR2 YYNGEE. The CDR3 sequence is 18 residues long. Trimming cost V 4 bases and J 2 bases; bases outside gene matches: 12. CDR3 amino acids: CASSPLGLAGVTYNEQFF. CDR3 DNA sequence: TGTGCCAGCAGCCCTCTTGGGCTAGCGGGGGTGACCTACAATGAGCAGTTCTTC.

The rearrangement uses TRBV19 and TRBJ2-5; D gene unclear. The DNA matches TRBJ2-7 better at its end, which makes the J call doubtful. The CDR3 length is 13 residues. CDR1 and CDR2 from the germline V gene are LNHDA and SQIVND (reference sequence). DNA of the CDR3: TGTGCCAGTTCTGCTGGTGTTGCCTACGAGCAGTACTTC. It is translated as CASSAGVAYEQYF.

Note on this clone: The junction does not match germline at one end; this may be a read error. The chain employs TRBV7-7 and TRBJ2-3, with D perhaps TRBD1 (5 bases). Germline V gives CDR1 SSHAT, CDR2 FNYEAQ (reference sequence). CDR3 length: 15 amino acids. Written as DNA, the CDR3 is TGTGCTAGCAGCTTATATGGACATAGCACAGATACGCAGTATTTT. Protein product: CASSLYGHSTDTQYF.

The rearrangement joins TRBV4-1 to TRBJ2-7; D may be TRBD1 (6 bases). V was trimmed by 0 bases and J by 2 bases, leaving 11 bases between them. The germline gives CDR1 MGHRA, CDR2 YSYEKL. The CDR3 sequence is 15 residues long. CDR3 nucleotide sequence: TGCGCCAGCAGCCAAGATCTTGGGGACACCTACGAGCAGTACTTC. Protein product: CASSQDLGDTYEQYF.

The chain recombines TRBV28 with TRBJ1-6, with 7 bases lining up with TRBD1. CDR3 length equals 14 residues. CDR1 MDHEN and CDR2 SYDVKM come from the germline V gene. The trim removed 6 bases at V and 7 bases at J, leaving 6 bases unmatched. CDR3 amino acids: CASRENRGNSPLHF. CDR3 coding DNA: TGTGCCAGCAGGGAAAACAGGGGAAATTCACCCCTCCACTTT.

The chain combines TRBV13 with TRBJ2-2, with TRBD1 identical over 7 bases. Germline trimming cut 5 bases from V and 0 bases from J; bases unmatched to any gene: 6. The CDR3 runs to 16 residues. Germline assignment: CDR1 PRHDT and CDR2 FYEKMQ (reference sequence). The CDR3 DNA follows: TGTGCCAGCAGCCGCGACAGGGTCACGAACACCGGGGAGCTGTTTTTT. Protein: CASSRDRVTNTGELFF.

The rearrangement uses TRBV7-6 and TRBJ2-5; D perhaps matches TRBD1 (6 bases). The V end lost 2 bases, the J end lost 5 bases, and 15 bases lay between the germline ends. This CDR3 contains 15 residues. Germline V CDR1 and CDR2: SGHVS, FNYEAQ. The CDR3 is CASSLYADQGETQYF. CDR3 in DNA: TGTGCCAGCAGCTTATACGCGGATCAGGGGGAGACCCAGTACTTC.

This rearrangement joins TRBV10-3 to TRBJ1-3; 7 nucleotides match TRBD1. The germline V gene has CDR1 ENHRY and CDR2 SYGVKD. With 2 bases clipped from V and 4 bases from J, the junction kept 5 bases outside the gene matches. The CDR3 has 15 residues. This CDR3 reads CAISEETGYGNTIYF. The CDR3 DNA is TGTGCCATCAGTGAGGAGACAGGGTACGGAAACACCATATATTTT.

The rearrangement uses TRBV4-1 and TRBJ2-7; TRBD1 matches 7 bases. Losses at the gene ends were 0 bases for V and 2 bases for J; bases not matched to a gene: 10. The CDR3 runs 17 residues. Germline V gene data show CDR1 as MGHRA and CDR2 as YSYEKL. The CDR3 nucleotides are TGCGCCAGCAGCCAAGATGTCGGACAGGTGTTACCCTACGAGCAGTACTTC. Translated, it gives CASSQDVGQVLPYEQYF.

The gene calls are TRBV27 and TRBJ2-7; D may be TRBD2 (6 bases). There are 17 residues in the CDR3. Trimming cost V 4 bases and J 6 bases, with 25 bases left between them. Per the germline V gene, CDR1 is MNHEY and CDR2 is SMNVEV (reference sequence). The CDR3 is CASSSLAPTGEASEQYF. CDR3 in DNA: TGTGCCAGCAGTTCTCTGGCCCCGACGGGGGAGGCCTCCGAGCAGTACTTC.

The chain uses TRBV7-2 and TRBJ2-1; 7 bases line up with TRBD1. The CDR3 has 16 residues. CDR1 SGHTA and CDR2 FQGNSA come from the germline V gene. After removal of 5 bases from V and 1 base from J, the junction contained 8 bases not matched to a gene. For the CDR3, the DNA is TGTGCCAGCAGCCCCCAGCGACAGGGTTCCTACAATGAGCAGTTCTTC. Encoded protein: CASSPQRQGSYNEQFF.

The rearrangement joins TRBV4-2 to TRBJ2-2; D perhaps matches TRBD2 (7 bases). The V and J ends lost 7 bases and 4 bases respectively, with 22 bases between them. Germline V gene lookup returns CDR1 LGHNA and CDR2 YNFKEQ. The CDR3 consists of 17 residues. The CDR3 DNA follows: TGTGCCAGCAACAAAGTAGTCGGGGGGCGCGGCACCGGGGAGCTGTTTTTT. Its translation is CASNKVVGGRGTGELFF.

The CDR3 sequence is CATSKRVLAGAGVETQYF. The CDR3 bases are TGTGCCACCAGCAAAAGGGTTTTAGCGGGGGCCGGGGTAGAGACCCAGTACTTC. The chain has TRBV15 and TRBJ2-5, with 9 bases that match TRBD2. This CDR3 comprises 18 residues. Germline CDR1 reads LNHNV; CDR2 reads YYDKDF (reference sequence). Trimming at V came to 4 bases and at J to 4 bases, leaving 16 bases not matched to a gene.

V is TRBV10-1 and J is TRBJ2-1; 10 positions match TRBD1. This CDR3 spans 14 amino acids. Germline V gene sequence: CDR1 WNHNN, CDR2 SYGVQD (reference sequence). Losses at the gene ends were 8 bases for V and 0 bases for J; bases not matched to a gene: 1. CDR3 residues: CASGTGASYNEQFF. CDR3 in DNA: TGCGCCAGCGGGACAGGGGCCTCCTACAATGAGCAGTTCTTC.

The chain uses TRBV11-1 and TRBJ2-7; D possibly corresponds to TRBD2 (6 bases). CDR1 is SGHAT and CDR2 is FQDESV in the germline V gene (reference sequence). The CDR3 totals 15 residues. Between the trimmed V and J ends, which lost 5 bases and 2 bases, there was a span of 16 bases. The CDR3: CASSRRGGEPYEQYF. The CDR3 DNA sequence: TGTGCCAGCAGCCGGCGGGGTGGGGAGCCCTACGAGCAGTACTTC.

This sequence joins TRBV7-2 and TRBJ1-3, with D perhaps matching TRBD1 (5 bases). The CDR3 totals 17 residues. Germline V gene sequence: CDR1 SGHTA, CDR2 FQGNSA. Trimming left V 2 bases short and J 0 bases short, with 14 bases between. The CDR3: CASSLRPDRSSGNTIYF. The CDR3 region has the DNA TGTGCCAGCAGCTTAAGGCCCGACAGAAGCTCTGGAAACACCATATATTTT.

CDR3 nucleotides: TGTGCCAGCAGCCCTTGGAGTAGCGGGGGCCTCAATGAGCAGTTCTTC. Its protein is CASSPWSSGGLNEQFF. This chain uses TRBV11-3 with TRBJ2-1, with 9 bases fitting TRBD2. Germline V gene data show CDR1 as SGHNT and CDR2 as YENEEA. J gave up 6 bases and V 5 bases, and 11 bases lay outside the gene matches. The CDR3 length is 16 residues.